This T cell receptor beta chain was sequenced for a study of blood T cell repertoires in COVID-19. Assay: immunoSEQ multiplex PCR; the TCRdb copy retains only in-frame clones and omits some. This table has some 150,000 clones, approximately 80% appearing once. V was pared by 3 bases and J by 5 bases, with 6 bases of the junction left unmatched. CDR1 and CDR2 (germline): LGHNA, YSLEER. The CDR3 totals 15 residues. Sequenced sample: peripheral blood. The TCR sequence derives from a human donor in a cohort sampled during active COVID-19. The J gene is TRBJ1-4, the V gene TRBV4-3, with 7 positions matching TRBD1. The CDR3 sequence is CASSQGGQKNEKLFF. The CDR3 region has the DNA TGCGCCAGCAGCCAGGGGGGACAGAAGAATGAAAAACTGTTTTTT.